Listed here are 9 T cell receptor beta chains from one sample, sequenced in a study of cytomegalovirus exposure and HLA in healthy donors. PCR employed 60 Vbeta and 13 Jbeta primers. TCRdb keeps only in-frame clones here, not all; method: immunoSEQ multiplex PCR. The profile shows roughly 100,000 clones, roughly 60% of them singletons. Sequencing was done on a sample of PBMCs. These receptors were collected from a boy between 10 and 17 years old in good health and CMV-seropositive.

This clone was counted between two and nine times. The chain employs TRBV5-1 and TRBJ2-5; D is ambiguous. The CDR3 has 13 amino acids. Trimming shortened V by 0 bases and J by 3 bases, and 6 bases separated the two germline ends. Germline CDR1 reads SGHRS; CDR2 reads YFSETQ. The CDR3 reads CASSLGPKETQYF. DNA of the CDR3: TGCGCCAGCAGCTTGGGGCCCAAAGAGACCCAGTACTTC.

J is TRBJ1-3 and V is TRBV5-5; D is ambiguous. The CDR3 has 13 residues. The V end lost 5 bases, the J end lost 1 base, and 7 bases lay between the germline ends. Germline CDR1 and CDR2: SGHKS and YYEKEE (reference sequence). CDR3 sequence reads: CASRFPSGNTIYF. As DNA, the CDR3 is TGTGCCAGCAGATTTCCATCTGGAAACACCATATATTTT.

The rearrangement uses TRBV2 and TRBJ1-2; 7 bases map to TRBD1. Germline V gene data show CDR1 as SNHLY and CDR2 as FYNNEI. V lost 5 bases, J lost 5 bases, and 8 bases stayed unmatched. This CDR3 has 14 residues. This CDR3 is CASSSYGTDYGYTF. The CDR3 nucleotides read TGTGCCAGCAGTTCATACGGGACAGATTATGGCTACACCTTC.

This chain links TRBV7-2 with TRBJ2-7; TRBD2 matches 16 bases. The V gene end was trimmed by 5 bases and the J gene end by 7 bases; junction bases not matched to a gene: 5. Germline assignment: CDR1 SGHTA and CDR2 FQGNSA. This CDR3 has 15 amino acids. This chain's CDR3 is CASSPGTSGGGEQYF. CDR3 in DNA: TGTGCCAGCAGCCCGGGGACTAGCGGGGGGGGAGAGCAGTACTTC.

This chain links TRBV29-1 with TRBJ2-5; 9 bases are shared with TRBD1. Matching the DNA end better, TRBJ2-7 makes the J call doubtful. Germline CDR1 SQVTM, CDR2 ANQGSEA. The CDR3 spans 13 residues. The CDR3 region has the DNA TGCAGCGTTGTACGACAGGGGGGCTACGAGCAGTACTTC. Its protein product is CSVVRQGGYEQYF.

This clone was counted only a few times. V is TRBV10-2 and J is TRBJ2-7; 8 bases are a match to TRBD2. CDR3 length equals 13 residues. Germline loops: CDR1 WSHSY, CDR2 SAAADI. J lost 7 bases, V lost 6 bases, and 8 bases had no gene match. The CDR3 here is CASRNSGGDEQYF. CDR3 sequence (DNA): TGCGCCAGCAGAAACAGCGGGGGCGATGAGCAGTACTTC.

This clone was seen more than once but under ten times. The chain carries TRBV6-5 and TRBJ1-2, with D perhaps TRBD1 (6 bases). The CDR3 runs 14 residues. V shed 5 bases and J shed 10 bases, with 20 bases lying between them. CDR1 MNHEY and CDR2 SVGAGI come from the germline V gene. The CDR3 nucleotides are TGTGCCAGCAGTCCCCAGGGGCCCTATCCTGCCTACACCTTC. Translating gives CASSPQGPYPAYTF.

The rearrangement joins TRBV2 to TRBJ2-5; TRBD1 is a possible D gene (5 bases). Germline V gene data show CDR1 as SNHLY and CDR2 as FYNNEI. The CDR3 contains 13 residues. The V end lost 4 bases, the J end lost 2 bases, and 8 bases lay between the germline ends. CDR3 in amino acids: CASSGREQETQYF. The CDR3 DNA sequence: TGTGCCAGCAGTGGCAGGGAACAAGAGACCCAGTACTTC.

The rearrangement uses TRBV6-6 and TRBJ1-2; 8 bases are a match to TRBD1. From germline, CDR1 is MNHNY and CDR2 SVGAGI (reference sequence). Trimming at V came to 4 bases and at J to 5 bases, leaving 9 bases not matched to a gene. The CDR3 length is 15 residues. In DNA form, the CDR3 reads TGTGCCAGCAGTTCCGGACAGGGTCGGGGATATGGCTACACCTTC. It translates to CASSSGQGRGYGYTF.